Reported below is one T cell receptor (beta chain). This sample stems from a study of OX40 agonist ivuxolimab in advanced cancers. The investigators sampled blood at baseline, at cycle 4 day 1, and at cycle 7 day 1. Libraries were prepared by immunoSEQ multiplex PCR; TCRdb keeps only in-frame clonotypes and omits some of them. The sample consists of 150,000 to 170,000 clones, approximately 94% of them appearing once. CDR3 length equals 17 residues. Per the germline V gene, CDR1 is SGDLS and CDR2 is YYNGEE. Trimming left V 6 bases short and J 1 base short, with 20 bases between. The receptor comes from an adult with an advanced solid tumor such as melanoma, head and neck, liver or kidney cancer. The material sequenced was CD4+ or CD8+ T cells sorted from blood, taken in a trial of the OX40 agonist ivuxolimab. This chain joins TRBV9 and TRBJ2-1; D may be TRBD1 (6 bases). In DNA, the CDR3 is TGTGCCAGCACTGTTTCCCTACAGGGAACTTCCTACAATGAGCAGTTCTTC. This translates into CASTVSLQGTSYNEQFF.